These T cell receptor beta chains were read from a single sample in a study of blood T cell repertoires in COVID-19. Repertoires were generated with immunoSEQ multiplex PCR, while TCRdb's copy carries only in-frame clones and drops some. The table has under 250,000 clones, approximately 86% seen once. Sequencing was carried out using peripheral blood. These receptors were obtained from a woman aged 55-75 years who had recovered from COVID-19. The CDR3 runs from the conserved cysteine through the conserved F or W. Not every row has a clone size; where given, it reads once, few, many or a size class.

clone_size: .
cdr3_length: 16
v_call: TRBV7-3
cdr3_aa: CASSPYPRVGNTEAFF

clone_size: once
cdr3_length: 14
v_call: TRBV9
cdr3_aa: CASSARPAANIQYF

clone_size: .
cdr3_length: 17
v_call: TRBV5-1
cdr3_aa: CASSPRGGGPQRETQYF

clone_size: .
cdr3_length: 14
v_call: TRBV4-3
cdr3_aa: CASSQAIQDMEQYF

clone_size: .
cdr3_length: 13
v_call: TRBV2
cdr3_aa: CASSVLLINEQYF

clone_size: .
cdr3_length: 13
v_call: TRBV7-8
cdr3_aa: CASSTDWNTEAFF

clone_size: once
cdr3_length: 15
v_call: TRBV5-1
cdr3_aa: CASSFEGQYNSPLHF

clone_size: .
cdr3_length: 18
v_call: TRBV7-2
cdr3_aa: CASKGQGLAGGRTDTQYF

clone_size: few
cdr3_length: 15
v_call: TRBV7-2
cdr3_aa: CASTQIAGGPNTQYF

clone_size: .
cdr3_length: 15
v_call: TRBV20-1
cdr3_aa: CSASPDRGYNSPLHF

clone_size: few
cdr3_length: 14
v_call: TRBV5-4
cdr3_aa: CASSLASGNQKLFF

clone_size: many
cdr3_length: 14
v_call: TRBV2
cdr3_aa: CASSRLYRVHEQYF

clone_size: .
cdr3_length: 14
v_call: TRBV7-7
cdr3_aa: CASSRGLAKETQYF

clone_size: once
cdr3_length: 15
v_call: TRBV5-1
cdr3_aa: CASSLVSGGVIKQFF

clone_size: .
cdr3_length: 16
v_call: TRBV11-1
cdr3_aa: CASSTGLAGGQSEQFF

clone_size: .
cdr3_length: 12
v_call: TRBV27
cdr3_aa: CASSHGGDEQFF

clone_size: .
cdr3_length: 13
v_call: TRBV2
cdr3_aa: CASIAQGAGEQFF

clone_size: .
cdr3_length: 15
v_call: TRBV6-5
cdr3_aa: CASSPRAGGTGELFF

clone_size: .
cdr3_length: 14
v_call: TRBV10-3
cdr3_aa: CAITRDTSTDTQYF

clone_size: .
cdr3_length: 16
v_call: TRBV10-3
cdr3_aa: CAISGVAGLGTYEQYF

clone_size: .
cdr3_length: 16
v_call: TRBV7-9
cdr3_aa: CASSLGSLRIKETQYF

clone_size: few
cdr3_length: 16
v_call: TRBV10-3
cdr3_aa: CAISARTGSNTGELFF

clone_size: .
cdr3_length: 15
v_call: TRBV6-5
cdr3_aa: CASSYRQGRYNEQFF

clone_size: .
cdr3_length: 14
v_call: TRBV28
cdr3_aa: CASSRQGRGTEAFF

clone_size: .
cdr3_length: 14
v_call: TRBV28
cdr3_aa: CASKRSPGEEKLFF

clone_size: .
cdr3_length: 15
v_call: TRBV19
cdr3_aa: CASSISSGGYNEQFF

clone_size: .
cdr3_length: 15
v_call: TRBV18
cdr3_aa: CASSPNQGAGETQYF

clone_size: .
cdr3_length: 14
v_call: TRBV19
cdr3_aa: CASSTQTGVYEQYF

clone_size: .
cdr3_length: 13
v_call: TRBV2
cdr3_aa: CATGQGPGNTIYF

clone_size: .
cdr3_length: 14
v_call: TRBV13
cdr3_aa: CASSATSPSYEQYF

clone_size: .
cdr3_length: 14
v_call: TRBV28
cdr3_aa: CASRLSGSGNTIYF

clone_size: .
cdr3_length: 18
v_call: TRBV3-1/TRBV3-2
cdr3_aa: CASSPEALAGGLGDTQYF

clone_size: .
cdr3_length: 22
v_call: TRBV28
cdr3_aa: CASSFGWRFWTGRSGGYNEQFF

clone_size: .
cdr3_length: 11
v_call: TRBV28
cdr3_aa: CASRASYEQYF

clone_size: once
cdr3_length: 16
v_call: TRBV24-1
cdr3_aa: CATSDQRGFGNQPQHF

clone_size: .
cdr3_length: 13
v_call: TRBV3-1/TRBV3-2
cdr3_aa: CASSRGTAYEQYF

clone_size: .
cdr3_length: 16
v_call: TRBV7-2
cdr3_aa: CASSRDSHLNTDTQYF

clone_size: .
cdr3_length: 13
v_call: TRBV12-3/TRBV12-4
cdr3_aa: CASRDRGIYGYTF

clone_size: .
cdr3_length: 14
v_call: TRBV11-3
cdr3_aa: CASSQSQGTGELFF

clone_size: .
cdr3_length: 13
v_call: TRBV5-4
cdr3_aa: CASSPWGGETQYF

clone_size: .
cdr3_length: 13
v_call: TRBV7-2
cdr3_aa: CASGSGGAYEQYF

clone_size: .
cdr3_length: 17
v_call: TRBV27
cdr3_aa: CASSSRTGPISGNTIYF

clone_size: once
cdr3_length: 15
v_call: TRBV5-1
cdr3_aa: CASSPFGAGGTEAFF

clone_size: .
cdr3_length: 15
v_call: TRBV7-2
cdr3_aa: CASSPPGQGTGTQYF

clone_size: .
cdr3_length: 14
v_call: TRBV18
cdr3_aa: CASSPPARGHEQYF

clone_size: .
cdr3_length: 13
v_call: TRBV24-1
cdr3_aa: CATSGQGGYGYTF

clone_size: .
cdr3_length: 13
v_call: TRBV12-3/TRBV12-4
cdr3_aa: CASSLSGGLGAFF

clone_size: .
cdr3_length: 16
v_call: TRBV6-2/TRBV6-3
cdr3_aa: CASSYSAGYSNQPQHF

clone_size: once
cdr3_length: 13
v_call: TRBV11-1
cdr3_aa: CASSLAWQGRAFF

clone_size: .
cdr3_length: 14
v_call: TRBV7-6
cdr3_aa: CASSEGQDNEKLFF

clone_size: .
cdr3_length: 14
v_call: TRBV7-3
cdr3_aa: CASSQTPPADGYTF

clone_size: .
cdr3_length: 16
v_call: TRBV10-1
cdr3_aa: CASGGERDSADQPQHF

clone_size: .
cdr3_length: 13
v_call: TRBV5-6
cdr3_aa: CASSLKLRYEQYF

clone_size: .
cdr3_length: 14
v_call: TRBV19
cdr3_aa: CASSIPGAGTEAFF

clone_size: .
cdr3_length: 12
v_call: TRBV5-3
cdr3_aa: CATRTGTGELFF

clone_size: .
cdr3_length: 14
v_call: TRBV5-1
cdr3_aa: CASSWGQGNTEAFF

clone_size: .
cdr3_length: 16
v_call: TRBV3-1/TRBV3-2
cdr3_aa: CASSQGPDHGNSPLHF

clone_size: .
cdr3_length: 17
v_call: TRBV7-9
cdr3_aa: CASSFVPGQGLYNEQFF

clone_size: .
cdr3_length: 12
v_call: TRBV28
cdr3_aa: CASSRNSQPQHF